What follows are 22 T cell receptor beta chains derived from one specimen sequenced in a study of blood T cell repertoires in COVID-19. Sequencing was performed with immunoSEQ multiplex PCR; in TCRdb, only in-frame clones are kept and a portion is missing. The sample consists of fewer than 150,000 clones, approximately 90% of them appearing once. The sample comprised peripheral blood. The receptors were gathered from a woman aged 40 to 50 with acute or convalescent COVID-19.

This chain connects TRBV28 to TRBJ1-1; 9 bases align to TRBD1. Germline V gene sequence: CDR1 MDHEN, CDR2 SYDVKM. The CDR3 has 14 amino acids. V lost 6 bases, J lost 4 bases, and 6 bases stayed unmatched. The CDR3 region has the DNA TGTGCCAGCAGCCTGACAGGGGGGACCACTGAAGCTTTCTTT. Its translation: CASSLTGGTTEAFF.

This chain connects TRBV15 to TRBJ1-2; 9 bases match TRBD1. J gave up 5 bases and V 4 bases, and 5 bases lay outside the gene matches. Looked up from germline, CDR1 is LNHNV and CDR2 is YYDKDF (reference sequence). The CDR3 runs to 14 residues. In nucleotides, the CDR3 is TGTGCCACCAGCACCCTGACAGGGGGATATGGCTACACCTTC. The encoded protein is CATSTLTGGYGYTF. The full variable domain, in which reference TRBV15 and TRBJ1-2 provide the parts outside the CDR3, is DAMVIQNPRYQVTQFGKPVTLSCSQTLNHNVMYWYQQKSSQAPKLLFHYYDKDFNNEADTPDNFQSRRPNTSFCFLDIRSPGLGDTAMYLCATSTLTGGYGYTFGSGTRLTVV.

The chain joins TRBV12-5 to TRBJ1-2, with 8 bases aligning to TRBD1. Trimming cost V 4 bases and J 2 bases; bases outside gene matches: 3. Looked up from germline, CDR1 is LGHNT and CDR2 is FRNRAP. The CDR3 totals 14 residues. The CDR3 region has the DNA TGTGCTAGTGGTTACGGACAGGGAAACTATGGCTACACCTTC. Its protein is CASGYGQGNYGYTF.

The chain uses TRBV4-3 and TRBJ2-1; 12 bases align to TRBD2. The CDR3 extends over 16 amino acids. J gave up 8 bases and V 0 bases, and 5 bases lay outside the gene matches. Per the germline V gene, CDR1 is LGHNA and CDR2 is YSLEER. CDR3 in DNA: TGCGCCAGCAGCCAAGAGACTAGCGGGAGTTGGTATGAGCAGTTCTTC. It encodes CASSQETSGSWYEQFF.

This chain links TRBV6-2 or TRBV6-3 with TRBJ2-2; D is possibly TRBD1 (6 bases). Per the germline V gene, CDR1 is MNHEY and CDR2 is SVGEGT. CDR3 length equals 13 residues. V was shortened by 2 bases and J by 7 bases, with 8 bases between the two germline ends. The DNA of the CDR3 is TGTGCCAGCAGTTACGGGGGCTTCGGGGAGCTGTTTTTT. Its translation: CASSYGGFGELFF.

The chain recombines TRBV19 with TRBJ2-1; TRBD2 aligns across 11 bases. The trim removed 9 bases at V and 1 base at J, leaving 2 bases unmatched. Germline V CDR1 and CDR2: LNHDA, SQIVND (reference sequence). The CDR3 loop spans 14 amino acids. The CDR3 sequence is CASRLAGSYNEQFF. CDR3 bases: TGTGCCAGCCGACTAGCGGGATCCTACAATGAGCAGTTCTTC.

Here the CDR3 DNA reads TGTGCCAGCAGCTTAGGGCTAGCGGGGGGGCAAGAGACCCAGTACTTC. It is translated as CASSLGLAGGQETQYF. This chain links TRBV7-2 with TRBJ2-5, with TRBD2 matching over 12 bases. Germline V gene sequence: CDR1 SGHTA, CDR2 FQGNSA. The CDR3 extends over 16 amino acids. Trimming at V came to 1 base and at J to 2 bases, leaving 2 bases not matched to a gene.

The genes are TRBV7-2 and TRBJ2-3, with D unclear. There are 17 residues in the CDR3. Germline V gene lookup returns CDR1 SGHTA and CDR2 FQGNSA. Trimming shortened V by 4 bases and J by 3 bases, and 20 bases separated the two germline ends. The CDR3 sequence is CASSSPSTGAQTDTQYF. Written as DNA, the CDR3 is TGTGCCAGCAGCTCCCCCTCGACCGGAGCCCAGACAGATACGCAGTATTTT. The full variable domain, completed using reference TRBV7-2 and TRBJ2-3, is GAGVSQSPSNKVTEKGKDVELRCDPISGHTALYWYRQSLGQGLEFLIYFQGNSAPDKSGLPSDRFSAERTGGSVSTLTIQRTQQEDSAVYLCASSSPSTGAQTDTQYFGPGTRLTVL.

V usage is TRBV24-1 and J usage is TRBJ2-7, with TRBD1 identical over 10 bases. Germline CDR1 and CDR2: KGHDR and SFDVKD. The CDR3 sequence is 16 residues long. V shed 5 bases and J 3 bases; nucleotides not matched to a gene: 9. The CDR3 region is CATSGGRGQGYYEQYF. Written as DNA, the CDR3 is TGTGCCACCAGTGGAGGCCGGGGACAGGGGTACTACGAGCAGTACTTC.

The chain employs TRBV18 and TRBJ1-1; perhaps TRBD1 as D (5 bases). CDR1 is KGHSH, CDR2 LQKENI, per germline. The CDR3 covers 16 residues. The germline V and J ends were trimmed by 3 bases and 3 bases, with 17 bases remaining between them. CDR3 protein: CASSPLVGLSDTEAFF. CDR3 DNA sequence: TGTGCCAGCTCACCGCTCGTGGGGCTGTCAGACACTGAAGCTTTCTTT.

The chain carries TRBV6-1 and TRBJ2-6, with a possible D match to TRBD2 (5 bases). The CDR3 sequence is 15 residues long. The V and J ends lost 3 bases and 4 bases respectively, with 10 bases between them. Germline V CDR1 and CDR2: MNHNS, SASEGT. The CDR3 sequence is CASSDIGVGANVLTF. For the CDR3, the DNA is TGTGCCAGCAGTGATATCGGGGTCGGGGCCAACGTCCTGACTTTC.

The chain couples TRBV7-6 to TRBJ2-2; possible D gene TRBD1, 6 bases. V dropped 5 bases and J dropped 5 bases, with 9 bases sitting between them. The CDR3 consists of 13 residues. The germline V gene encodes CDR1 SGHVS and CDR2 FNYEAQ. In DNA, the CDR3 is TGTGCCAGCAGCACAGACAGGACCGGGGAGCTGTTTTTT. It codes for CASSTDRTGELFF.

DNA of the CDR3: TGTGCCAGCAGTGAGGGCAGTTTCTATGGCTACACCTTC. Encoded protein: CASSEGSFYGYTF. V is TRBV2 and J is TRBJ1-2; D unclear. This CDR3 contains 13 residues. The ends were cut back, 3 bases at V and 4 bases at J, with 9 bases in the middle. The germline V gene encodes CDR1 SNHLY and CDR2 FYNNEI.

The chain combines TRBV30 with TRBJ1-1; D possibly corresponds to TRBD1 (6 bases). V was cut by 2 bases and J by 5 bases, with 12 bases left in between. The germline V gene has CDR1 GTSNPN and CDR2 SVGIG (reference sequence). The CDR3 is 13 residues long. The CDR3 sequence is CAWSIQGGTEAFF. The DNA of the CDR3 is TGTGCCTGGAGTATCCAAGGGGGTACTGAAGCTTTCTTT.

CDR3 nucleotides: TGTGCCAGCTCACCACCTCTGCGGGAGGACACAGATACGCAGTATTTT. Amino acids: CASSPPLREDTDTQYF. The chain couples TRBV18 to TRBJ2-3, with 8 bases fitting TRBD2. This CDR3 contains 16 residues. V lost 0 bases to trimming and J lost 2 bases; unmatched junction nucleotides: 4. Germline values: CDR1 KGHSH, CDR2 LQKENI.

V usage is TRBV9 and J usage is TRBJ2-3; 9 bases line up with TRBD2. This CDR3 is 17 amino acids long. The ends lost 0 bases at V and 2 bases at J; junction bases unmatched: 7. The germline gives CDR1 SGDLS, CDR2 YYNGEE. For the CDR3, the DNA is TGTGCCAGCAGCGTAGAGTCAGCGGGAGGTGACACAGATACGCAGTATTTT. Amino acid sequence: CASSVESAGGDTDTQYF.

J is TRBJ2-1 and V is TRBV5-1, with 9 positions matching TRBD2. CDR1 and CDR2 from the germline V gene are SGHRS and YFSETQ. The CDR3 runs to 16 residues. V lost 3 bases and J lost 1; bases outside the gene matches: 5. CDR3 protein: CASSWQAGGSYNEQFF. CDR3 DNA: TGCGCCAGCAGCTGGCAGGCGGGGGGGTCCTACAATGAGCAGTTCTTC.

The chain has TRBV6-6 and TRBJ1-6; the D is unclear. This CDR3 region has 14 residues. Trimming stripped 8 bases from V and 2 bases from J, with 10 bases between. Germline assignment: CDR1 MNHNY and CDR2 SVGAGI (reference sequence). This CDR3 reads CASAPTAYNSPLHF. CDR3 sequence (DNA): TGTGCCAGCGCCCCCACAGCCTATAATTCACCCCTCCACTTT.

The chain carries TRBV23-1 and TRBJ1-2; possible D gene TRBD1, 5 bases. Being an ORF, TRBV23-1 has a function that is uncertain. The CDR3 runs 13 residues. Trimming took 9 bases from V and 0 from J, leaving 11 bases between them. The CDR3: CARETVTNYGYTF. The CDR3 DNA sequence: TGCGCCAGGGAGACAGTTACTAACTATGGCTACACCTTC.

This clone was seen a few times. This chain links TRBV4-2 with TRBJ2-1; unclear D gene. There are 16 residues in the CDR3. V was cut by 3 bases and J by 0 bases, with 12 bases left in between. Germline CDR1 is LGHNA and CDR2 is YNFKEQ. The CDR3 coding sequence is TGTGCCAGCAGCCAGGCCTCATCCAGCTCCTACAATGAGCAGTTCTTC. This codes for CASSQASSSSYNEQFF.

The chain joins TRBV7-2 to TRBJ1-3; possible D gene TRBD1, 5 bases. From germline, CDR1 is SGHTA and CDR2 FQGNSA. The CDR3 runs to 15 residues. V was trimmed by 7 bases and J by 5 bases, leaving 18 bases between them. The CDR3 reads CASTASSQGRNTIYF. The CDR3 region has the DNA TGTGCCAGCACCGCCTCGAGTCAGGGAAGAAACACCATATATTTT.

This rearrangement joins TRBV4-1 to TRBJ2-7; 10 nucleotides match TRBD1. The CDR3 has 15 residues. Per germline, CDR1 MGHRA and CDR2 YSYEKL. With 4 bases clipped from V and 3 bases from J, the junction kept 6 bases outside the gene matches. DNA for the CDR3: TGCGCCAGCAGCCGCACCGGGACAGGGGTCTACGAGCAGTACTTC. Protein: CASSRTGTGVYEQYF.